These 27 T cell receptor beta chains originate from one sample sequenced in a study of CD8+CD57+ T cells in acquired aplastic anemia. Profiles of TCR beta VDJ and CDR3 were generated from a genomic DNA template. TCRdb analysed the reads with MiXCR anew, one entry per CDR3 protein. The repertoire holds 200,000 to 250,000 distinct CDR3 sequences, about 62% seen once, with around 60% in the top ten. Sequenced patients had shown CD8+CD57+ cell expansion by flow cytometry. Specimen: sorted CD4+, CD8+, or CD8+CD57+ T cells (not recorded which) from PBMCs. These receptors originate from a human donor with aplastic anemia.

With regard to this clonotype: The CDR3 does not end in the conserved phenylalanine or tryptophan, so this is likely a read error. This sequence joins TRBV12-3 or TRBV12-4 and TRBJ2-3; no definite D call. V was pared by 5 bases and J by 3 bases, with 6 bases between. There are 12 residues in the CDR3. The CDR3 DNA follows: TGTGCCAGCAGTCACGGTACAGATACGCAGTATCTT. This translates into CASSHGTDTQYL.

This chain uses TRBV10-3 with TRBJ2-7; no definite D call. CDR3 size: 14 residues. Germline V gene data show CDR1 as ENHRY and CDR2 as SYGVKD. V lost 3 bases and J lost 0, with 9 bases in between. DNA for the CDR3: TGTGCCATCAGTGAAGGCCAAAACTCCTACGAGCAGTACTTC. Translation gives CAISEGQNSYEQYF.

J is TRBJ1-4 and V is TRBV20-1, with 8 bases lining up with TRBD1. The CDR3 covers 14 residues. The J segment lost 2 bases and the V segment lost 3 bases, leaving 2 bases of the junction unmatched. Germline V gene lookup returns CDR1 DFQATT and CDR2 SNEGSKA (reference sequence). The CDR3 spells CSARDRATNEKLFF. DNA for the CDR3: TGCAGTGCTAGGGACAGGGCCACTAATGAAAAACTGTTTTTT.

This rearrangement joins TRBV5-1 to TRBJ2-7; tentatively, D is TRBD1 or TRBD2 (5 bases each). The CDR3 totals 14 residues. CDR1 is SGHRS and CDR2 is YFSETQ in the germline V gene. Between the trimmed V and J ends, which lost 9 bases and 1 base, there was a span of 17 bases. This CDR3 reads CATSSGTRSYEQYF. The CDR3 nucleotides read TGCGCCACCTCGTCCGGGACGCGATCCTACGAGCAGTACTTC.

The V gene is TRBV14, the J gene TRBJ2-5, with 14 bases lining up with TRBD2. With V trimmed by 4 bases and J by 3 bases, 4 bases remained unmatched. The CDR3 length is 16 residues. Per the germline V gene, CDR1 is SGHDN and CDR2 is FVKESK. CDR3: CASSPSTSGGEETQYF. The CDR3 region has the DNA TGTGCCAGCAGCCCATCGACTAGCGGGGGGGAAGAGACCCAGTACTTC.

This clonotype was detected ten times or more. The CDR3 is CASSRGTQTYEQYF. DNA for the CDR3: TGTGCCAGCAGTCGCGGGACCCAGACCTACGAGCAGTACTTC. The chain uses TRBV9 and TRBJ2-7; a possible D gene is TRBD2 (6 bases). V was cut by 5 bases and J by 2 bases, with 14 bases left in between. The V gene's germline CDR1 is SGDLS and CDR2 YYNGEE. This CDR3 region has 14 residues.

The chain is built from TRBV10-2 and TRBJ2-7; 11 bases match TRBD1. Germline CDR1 and CDR2: WSHSY and SAAADI. V gave up 4 bases and J gave up 3 bases; unmatched junction bases: 5. CDR3 length: 15 residues. DNA of the CDR3: TGCGCCAGCAGTGGGCGGACAGGGGGCATCTACGAGCAGTACTTC. Protein product: CASSGRTGGIYEQYF.

This rearrangement joins TRBV7-9 to TRBJ1-3; D is uncertain. Trimming shortened V by 4 bases and J by 4 bases, and 8 bases separated the two germline ends. The CDR3 consists of 13 residues. Germline V gene data show CDR1 as SEHNR and CDR2 as FQNEAQ (reference sequence). The CDR3 DNA reads TGTGCCAGCAGCTCCGTCCTCGGAAACACCATATATTTT. Translated, it gives CASSSVLGNTIYF.

This clonotype turned up a few times. The chain joins TRBV7-6 to TRBJ1-6, with D tentatively TRBD1 (5 bases). CDR3 size: 14 residues. Per germline, CDR1 SGHVS and CDR2 FNYEAQ. V was shortened by 0 bases and J by 14 bases, with 14 bases between the two germline ends. CDR3 in amino acids: CASSLAGGRGTLHF. CDR3 coding DNA: TGTGCCAGCAGCTTAGCCGGAGGCCGGGGGACCCTCCACTTT.

The V gene is TRBV20-1, the J gene TRBJ2-7; D is ambiguous. This CDR3 region has 11 residues. The germline V and J ends were trimmed by 5 bases and 3 bases, with 8 bases remaining between them. CDR1 and CDR2 (germline): DFQATT, SNEGSKA (reference sequence). This CDR3 is CSAGVVYEQYF. The DNA of the CDR3 is TGCAGTGCTGGCGTCGTCTACGAGCAGTACTTC.

The chain has TRBV5-1 and TRBJ1-1; possibly TRBD1 for D (6 bases). Trimming left V 5 bases short and J 2 bases short, with 13 bases between. Germline V lookup: CDR1 SGHRS, CDR2 YFSETQ. The CDR3 is 14 amino acids. The CDR3: CASRLSGENTEAFF. As DNA, the CDR3 is TGCGCCAGCAGGTTATCAGGGGAAAACACTGAAGCTTTCTTT.

This rearrangement joins TRBV9 to TRBJ1-1, with 7 nucleotides matching TRBD1. Per the germline V gene, CDR1 is SGDLS and CDR2 is YYNGEE. The CDR3 contains 12 residues. With 4 bases clipped from V and 8 bases from J, the junction kept 5 bases outside the gene matches. In nucleotides, the CDR3 is TGTGCCAGCAGCCCAAGACAGGGAGAAGCTTTCTTT. Its protein product is CASSPRQGEAFF.

The rearrangement links TRBV7-2 to TRBJ1-2; 8 nucleotides match TRBD1. The CDR3 runs to 15 residues. V trimming: 5 bases; J trimming: 4 bases; junction bases outside the gene matches: 9. Germline CDR1 reads SGHTA; CDR2 reads FQGNSA. The CDR3 reads CASSAHGQGVYGYTF. The CDR3 region has the DNA TGTGCCAGCAGCGCCCACGGACAGGGTGTCTATGGCTACACCTTC.

In this sample, this clonotype turned up a few times. This chain joins TRBV2 and TRBJ2-7; D is possibly TRBD2 (5 bases). CDR3 length: 15 residues. From germline, CDR1 is SNHLY and CDR2 FYNNEI. Deletions cut 1 base from V and 6 bases from J, with 16 bases between. CDR3 DNA sequence: TGTGCCAGCAGTGAAGGTCTAGCAGCCGTGGCCGAGCAGTACTTC. It encodes CASSEGLAAVAEQYF.

The chain employs TRBV20-1 and TRBJ2-2; D remains ambiguous. Looked up from germline, CDR1 is DFQATT and CDR2 is SNEGSKA (reference sequence). V was clipped by 1 base and J by 4 bases, with 10 bases between them. CDR3 length equals 14 residues. CDR3 DNA sequence: TGCAGTGCTAGAGTGGATTTGGGCACCGGGGAGCTGTTTTTT. This sequence encodes CSARVDLGTGELFF.

The chain has TRBV20-1 and TRBJ2-7; D might be TRBD2 (5 bases). Germline CDR1 and CDR2: DFQATT and SNEGSKA (reference sequence). V shed 6 bases and J shed 7 bases, with 16 bases lying between them. The CDR3 is 12 amino acids. Here the CDR3 DNA reads TGCAGTGCCACCGTGCGGGTCGGGGAGCAGTACTTC. It specifies CSATVRVGEQYF.

The chain links TRBV4-2 to TRBJ2-7, with D hard to call. The V gene's germline CDR1 is LGHNA and CDR2 YNFKEQ. V gave up 0 bases and J gave up 1 base, with 7 bases separating them. The CDR3 is 14 residues long. The DNA for the CDR3 is TGTGCCAGCAGCCAAGAGAAGAATTCCTACGAGCAGTACTTC. It yields the protein CASSQEKNSYEQYF.

This clonotype has more than one count but fewer than ten. The CDR3 DNA sequence: TGTGCCAGCAGTGCGAGGGGAACTGAAGCTTTCTTT. This encodes CASSARGTEAFF. The chain links TRBV2 to TRBJ1-1; weak D call: TRBD1 (5 bases). In germline, CDR1 is SNHLY, CDR2 FYNNEI. V was cut by 4 bases and J by 5 bases, with 8 bases left in between. This CDR3 has 12 residues.

J is TRBJ2-1 and V is TRBV5-1, with D perhaps matching TRBD2 (7 bases). In germline, CDR1 is SGHRS, CDR2 YFSETQ. The V gene lost 0 bases and the J gene lost 13 bases, with 17 bases spanning the gap. The CDR3 spans 14 residues. This CDR3 is CASSLAGRGGVQFF. CDR3 DNA: TGCGCCAGCAGCTTGGCCGGAAGGGGGGGAGTTCAGTTCTTC.

The chain joins TRBV20-1 to TRBJ2-2, with TRBD2 as a possible D gene (5 bases). The V end lost 1 base, the J end lost 8 bases, and 11 bases lay between the germline ends. Germline V CDR1 and CDR2: DFQATT, SNEGSKA (reference sequence). The CDR3 contains 13 residues. CDR3 residues: CSARGPWEGELFF. The CDR3 DNA reads TGCAGTGCTAGAGGACCTTGGGAGGGGGAGCTGTTTTTT.

The chain employs TRBV24-1 and TRBJ2-5, with 15 nucleotides matching TRBD2. The germline CDR1 and CDR2 sequences are KGHDR and SFDVKD. The CDR3 sequence is 17 residues long. With 3 bases clipped from V and 5 bases from J, the junction kept 6 bases outside the gene matches. In nucleotides, the CDR3 is TGTGCCACCAGTGATCCAGGACTAGCGGGAGGGGACGAGACCCAGTACTTC. Translation gives CATSDPGLAGGDETQYF.

The rearrangement links TRBV29-1 to TRBJ1-2; D uncertain. The ends were cut back, 5 bases at V and 5 bases at J, with 12 bases in the middle. Germline assignment: CDR1 SQVTM and CDR2 ANQGSEA. The CDR3 loop spans 12 amino acids. This CDR3 is CSVPAFPYGYTF. CDR3 coding DNA: TGCAGCGTTCCGGCTTTTCCTTATGGCTACACCTTC.

The chain combines TRBV9 with TRBJ2-5; no clear D. CDR3 size: 9 residues. Germline CDR1 and CDR2: SGDLS and YYNGEE. V lost 7 bases, J lost 5 bases, and 3 bases lay in between. The CDR3 sequence: CASRETQYF. Here the CDR3 DNA reads TGTGCCAGCCGGGAGACCCAGTACTTC.

This clonotype was seen only once. The chain recombines TRBV5-1 with TRBJ1-2, with no clear D. The CDR3 runs 13 residues. CDR1 and CDR2 (germline): SGHRS, YFSETQ. The V end was cut by 2 bases, the J end by 2 bases, with 7 bases between. CDR3 DNA: TGCGCCAGCAGCTTTGACCAGAACTATGGCTACACCTTC. Translated: CASSFDQNYGYTF.

The rearrangement links TRBV5-4 to TRBJ2-1; 9 positions match TRBD1. Trimming took 5 bases from V and 7 from J; bases not matched to a gene: 13. The CDR3 has 16 residues. Germline CDR1 SGHNT, CDR2 YYREEE (reference sequence). The DNA for the CDR3 is TGTGCCAGCAGTTACGCTAACAGGGGGCAGCCGAATGAGCAGTTCTTC. As protein: CASSYANRGQPNEQFF.

The chain recombines TRBV29-1 with TRBJ2-7, with a tentative D call TRBD2 (7 bases). The CDR3 runs to 14 residues. CDR1 SQVTM and CDR2 ANQGSEA come from the germline V gene. Trimming removed 4 bases from V and 6 bases from J, with 19 bases in between. CDR3 sequence reads: CSVVGGASLGEQYF. The CDR3 DNA is TGCAGCGTTGTGGGGGGGGCTAGCTTGGGCGAGCAGTACTTC.

The chain employs TRBV29-1 and TRBJ1-1, with unresolved D. Between the trimmed V and J ends, which lost 6 bases and 10 bases, there was a span of 15 bases. Per germline, CDR1 SQVTM and CDR2 ANQGSEA. The length of the CDR3 is 11 residues. CDR3 loop: CSVDPTALAFF. The CDR3, as DNA: TGCAGCGTCGACCCTACTGCCCTAGCTTTCTTT.